The rows below give T cell receptor beta chains drawn from one sample of a study of shared clonotypes between healthy human individuals. The assay was immunoSEQ multiplex PCR, and TCRdb's table has in-frame clones only and misses some. Among 450,000 to 600,000 clones, 79% were seen once, and the ten largest hold about 12%. Material for sequencing was PBMCs. The receptors shown here come from a woman in her 40s in good health. Some clones in this sample may be carry-over from other donors' samples. The CDR3 runs from the conserved cysteine through the conserved F or W. The D gene is left open where the match is weak. A row's size may be missing; if present it is once, few, many or a size class.

v_call	d_call	j_call	clone_size	cdr3_aa	cdr3_nt
TRBV30	NA	TRBJ1-1	NA	CAWSFRDRDLEAFF	TGTGCCTGGAGCTTTCGGGACCGTGACTTAGAAGCTTTCTTT
TRBV2	TRBD1	TRBJ1-2	NA	CASSPWTGYGYTF	TGTGCCAGCAGTCCATGGACAGGCTATGGCTACACCTTC
TRBV28	TRBD1	TRBJ1-2	NA	CASSPGQGGGYTF	TGTGCCAGCAGCCCGGGACAGGGCGGTGGCTACACCTTC
TRBV7-8	TRBD2	TRBJ2-3	NA	CASSSPETSGTDTQYF	TGTGCCAGCAGTTCACCGGAGACTAGCGGCACAGATACGCAGTATTTT
TRBV9	NA	TRBJ2-2	once	CASSRSPLGSNTGELFF	TGTGCCAGCAGCCGGTCCCCGTTGGGCTCGAACACCGGGGAGCTGTTTTTT
TRBV19	NA	TRBJ2-7	NA	CASSIGSAGESYEQYF	TGTGCCAGTAGTATCGGTTCGGCAGGGGAATCCTACGAGCAGTACTTC
TRBV6-4	TRBD2	TRBJ2-1	NA	CASSVSGSSYNEQFF	TGTGCCAGCAGTGTCAGCGGGAGCTCCTACAATGAGCAGTTCTTC
TRBV29-1	NA	TRBJ2-2	NA	CSVTLAWTTGELFF	TGCAGCGTTACCCTAGCGTGGACCACCGGGGAGCTGTTTTTT
TRBV2	NA	TRBJ2-7	many	CASSRGRSYEQYF	TGTGCCAGCAGCAGGGGTCGCTCCTACGAGCAGTACTTC
TRBV29-1	NA	TRBJ2-2	NA	CSAGRRDTGELFF	TGCAGCGCCGGGCGGCGGGACACCGGGGAGCTGTTTTTT
TRBV7-3	NA	TRBJ2-3	NA	CASSSQGTDTQYF	TGTGCCAGCAGCTCACAAGGGACAGATACGCAGTATTTT
TRBV5-1	NA	TRBJ2-7	NA	CASSFTIGSSYEQYF	TGCGCCAGCAGCTTTACGATCGGGTCCTCCTACGAGCAGTACTTC
TRBV19	NA	TRBJ2-7	NA	CASSIGGGLAEQYF	TGTGCCAGTAGTATAGGAGGGGGTCTGGCCGAGCAGTACTTC
TRBV6-4	TRBD2	TRBJ2-3	NA	CASSDGVGGPTDTQYF	TGTGCCAGCAGTGACGGGGTGGGAGGGCCGACAGATACGCAGTATTTT
TRBV7-2	TRBD1	TRBJ1-5	NA	CASSPGQGPYQPQHF	TGTGCCAGCAGTCCAGGACAGGGCCCATATCAGCCCCAGCATTTT
TRBV28	TRBD2	TRBJ2-2	NA	CASSGPGGRSGKTGELFF	TGTGCCAGCAGTGGCCCGGGCGGGAGGTCGGGAAAAACCGGGGAGCTGTTTTTT
TRBV29-1	TRBD2	TRBJ2-4	NA	CSVARAGGPGNIQYF	TGCAGCGTTGCCAGAGCGGGAGGGCCCGGAAACATTCAGTACTTC
TRBV5-4	NA	TRBJ1-2	few	CASSLVGAGAGGYTF	TGTGCCAGCAGCTTGGTGGGGGCGGGGGCTGGAGGCTACACCTTC
TRBV15	TRBD1	TRBJ1-2	NA	CATTADRVLNYGYTF	TGTGCCACCACCGCCGACAGGGTCCTTAACTATGGCTACACCTTC
TRBV18	NA	TRBJ2-7	NA	CASSPRAGSSYEQYF	TGTGCCAGCTCACCGCGTGCAGGGTCATCCTACGAGCAGTACTTC
TRBV9	NA	TRBJ1-2	NA	CASSVLGGNYGYTF	TGTGCCAGCAGCGTATTGGGGGGGAACTATGGCTACACCTTC
TRBV2	NA	TRBJ1-6	once	CASRGVGDSPLHF	TGTGCCAGCAGGGGTGTGGGTGATTCACCCCTCCACTTT
TRBV20-1	NA	TRBJ2-7	NA	CSARGGYEQYF	TGCAGTGCTAGAGGGGGTTACGAGCAGTACTTC
TRBV27	NA	TRBJ1-5	NA	CASSRDRNQPQHF	TGTGCCAGCAGTAGAGACAGGAATCAGCCCCAGCATTTT
TRBV5-1	TRBD2	TRBJ2-2	NA	CASSLVLAGSNTGELFF	TGCGCCAGCAGCTTGGTGCTAGCGGGGTCGAACACCGGGGAGCTGTTTTTT
TRBV11-3	TRBD2	TRBJ2-3	NA	CASSLGSGSTDTQYF	TGTGCCAGCAGCTTAGGTAGCGGGAGCACAGATACGCAGTATTTT
TRBV6-5	NA	TRBJ2-1	NA	CASRTRTYNEQFF	TGTGCCAGCAGGACGCGGACCTACAATGAGCAGTTCTTC
TRBV2	NA	TRBJ2-7	NA	CASTLGISYEQYF	TGTGCCAGCACCCTCGGAATCTCCTACGAGCAGTACTTC
TRBV7-2	NA	TRBJ1-2	few	CASSLRGVEDGYTF	TGTGCCAGCAGCTTAAGGGGGGTAGAGGATGGCTACACCTTC
TRBV6-6	TRBD2	TRBJ2-1	NA	CASSYSRAGDRNEQFF	TGTGCCAGCAGTTACTCAAGGGCGGGGGACCGCAATGAGCAGTTCTTC
TRBV25-1	TRBD1	TRBJ2-2	NA	CASSAYRGKGTGELFF	TGTGCCAGCAGTGCCTACAGGGGGAAGGGCACCGGGGAGCTGTTTTTT
TRBV18	NA	TRBJ1-2	NA	CASSPSGTNYGYTF	TGTGCCAGCTCACCGTCAGGAACTAACTATGGCTACACCTTC
TRBV18	TRBD2	TRBJ2-7	NA	CASSAEREVGEQYF	TGTGCCAGCTCAGCGGAGCGGGAGGTCGGCGAGCAGTACTTC
TRBV9	TRBD1	TRBJ2-3	NA	CASSLGQGTDTQYF	TGTGCCAGCAGCCTCGGACAGGGCACAGATACGCAGTATTTT
TRBV19	NA	TRBJ1-1	NA	CASTEWGGSIMNTEAFF	TGTGCCAGTACCGAGTGGGGGGGCTCCATCATGAACACTGAAGCTTTCTTT
TRBV2	NA	TRBJ1-2	many	CASRTHRTDYGYTF	TGTGCCAGCAGAACTCACCGGACTGACTATGGCTACACCTTC
TRBV9	TRBD1	TRBJ2-5	NA	CASSPGQERETQYF	TGTGCCAGCAGCCCGGGACAGGAGCGAGAGACCCAGTACTTC
TRBV30	NA	TRBJ1-4	NA	CAWSAPREKPFF	TGTGCCTGGAGTGCCCCTCGGGAAAAACCGTTTTTT
TRBV7-3	TRBD2	TRBJ2-2	NA	CASSLRLAENTGELFF	TGTGCCAGCAGCTTAAGACTAGCGGAGAACACCGGGGAGCTGTTTTTT
TRBV5-8	NA	TRBJ2-5	NA	CASSFLIAGETQYF	TGTGCCAGCAGCTTTTTAATAGCTGGGGAGACCCAGTACTTC
TRBV11-2	TRBD2	TRBJ2-1	NA	CASSLDLAGDSEQFF	TGTGCCAGCAGCTTAGACCTAGCGGGGGACAGCGAGCAGTTCTTC
TRBV5-4	TRBD1	TRBJ2-7	NA	CASSLGSGTGNYYEQYF	TGTGCCAGCAGCTTAGGTTCGGGGACAGGGAATTACTACGAGCAGTACTTC
TRBV7-2	TRBD1	TRBJ2-1	once	CASIQGLHYNEQFF	TGTGCCAGCATACAGGGGCTTCACTACAATGAGCAGTTCTTC
TRBV2	NA	TRBJ1-2	NA	CASSEQADTNYGYTF	TGTGCCAGCAGTGAACAGGCCGACACTAACTATGGCTACACCTTC
TRBV7-8	TRBD1	TRBJ1-2	few	CASSLGGQGATGYTF	TGTGCCAGCAGCTTAGGGGGACAGGGAGCGACCGGCTACACCTTC
TRBV6-5	NA	TRBJ1-2	few	CASSLDGGVGGYTF	TGTGCCAGCAGTTTGGACGGAGGTGTTGGTGGCTACACCTTC